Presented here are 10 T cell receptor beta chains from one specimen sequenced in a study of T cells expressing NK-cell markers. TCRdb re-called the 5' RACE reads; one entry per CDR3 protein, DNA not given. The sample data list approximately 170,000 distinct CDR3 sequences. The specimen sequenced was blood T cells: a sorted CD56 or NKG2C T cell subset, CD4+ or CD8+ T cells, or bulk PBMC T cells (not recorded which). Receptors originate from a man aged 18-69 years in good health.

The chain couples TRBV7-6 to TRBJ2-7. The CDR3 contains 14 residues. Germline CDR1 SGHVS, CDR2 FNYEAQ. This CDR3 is CASSLMGSSYEQYF.

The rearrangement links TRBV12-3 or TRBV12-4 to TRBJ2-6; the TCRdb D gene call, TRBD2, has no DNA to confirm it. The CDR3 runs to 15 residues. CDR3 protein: CAIPLGVSGANVLTF.

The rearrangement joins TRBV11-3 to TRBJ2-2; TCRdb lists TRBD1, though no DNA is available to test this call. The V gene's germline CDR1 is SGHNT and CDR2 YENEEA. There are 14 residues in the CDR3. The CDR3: CASSLEGGAGELFF.

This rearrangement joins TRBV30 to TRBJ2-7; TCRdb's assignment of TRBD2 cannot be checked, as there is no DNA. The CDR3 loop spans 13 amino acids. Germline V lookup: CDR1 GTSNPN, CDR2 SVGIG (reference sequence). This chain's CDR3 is CAWSVLGPSTMYF.

CDR3 amino acids: CASSPPVYGSGEQFF. The chain recombines TRBV18 with TRBJ2-1. The CDR3 extends over 15 amino acids. CDR1 and CDR2 from the germline V gene are KGHSH and LQKENI.

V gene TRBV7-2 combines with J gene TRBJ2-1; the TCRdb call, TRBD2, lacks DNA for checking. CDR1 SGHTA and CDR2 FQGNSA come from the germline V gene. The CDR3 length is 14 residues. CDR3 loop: CASTRGASGNEQFF.

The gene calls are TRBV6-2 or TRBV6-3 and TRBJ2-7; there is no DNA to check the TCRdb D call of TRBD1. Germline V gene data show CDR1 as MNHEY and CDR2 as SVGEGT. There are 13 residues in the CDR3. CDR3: CASTTGSYYEQYF.

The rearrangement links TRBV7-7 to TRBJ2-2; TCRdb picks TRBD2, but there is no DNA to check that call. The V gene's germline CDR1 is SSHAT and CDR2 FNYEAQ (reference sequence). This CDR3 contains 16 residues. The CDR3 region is CASSPASGGNTGELFF.

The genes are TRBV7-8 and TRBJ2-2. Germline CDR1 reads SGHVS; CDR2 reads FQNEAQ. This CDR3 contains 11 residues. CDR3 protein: CASTMTGELFF.

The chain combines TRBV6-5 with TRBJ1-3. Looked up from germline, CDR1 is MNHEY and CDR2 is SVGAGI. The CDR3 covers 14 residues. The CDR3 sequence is CASSYSGSGNTIYF.